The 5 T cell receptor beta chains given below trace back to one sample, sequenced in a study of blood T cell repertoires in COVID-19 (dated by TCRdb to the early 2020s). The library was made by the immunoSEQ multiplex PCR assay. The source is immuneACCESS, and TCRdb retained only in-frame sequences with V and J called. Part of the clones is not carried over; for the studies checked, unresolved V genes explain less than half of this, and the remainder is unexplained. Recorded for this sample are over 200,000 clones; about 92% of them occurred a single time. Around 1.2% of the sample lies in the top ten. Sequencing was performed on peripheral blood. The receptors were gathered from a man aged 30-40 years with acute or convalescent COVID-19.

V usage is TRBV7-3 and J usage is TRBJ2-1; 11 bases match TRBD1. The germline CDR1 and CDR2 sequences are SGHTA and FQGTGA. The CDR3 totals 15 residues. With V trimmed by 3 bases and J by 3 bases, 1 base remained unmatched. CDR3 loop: CASSFGTGGYNEQFF. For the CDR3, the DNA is TGTGCCAGCAGCTTCGGGACAGGGGGCTACAATGAGCAGTTCTTC.

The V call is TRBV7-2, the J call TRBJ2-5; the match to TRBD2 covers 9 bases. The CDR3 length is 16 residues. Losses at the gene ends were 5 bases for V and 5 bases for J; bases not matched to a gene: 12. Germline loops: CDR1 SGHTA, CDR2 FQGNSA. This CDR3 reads CASSTGLARLGETQYF. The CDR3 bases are TGTGCCAGCAGCACCGGACTAGCGCGACTGGGCGAGACCCAGTACTTC.

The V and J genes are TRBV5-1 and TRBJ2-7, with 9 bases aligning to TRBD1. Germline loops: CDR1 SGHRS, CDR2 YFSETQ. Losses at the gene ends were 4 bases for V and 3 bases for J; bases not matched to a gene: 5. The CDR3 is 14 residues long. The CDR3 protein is CASSRGQGNYEQYF. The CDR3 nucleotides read TGCGCCAGCAGCCGGGGACAGGGAAACTACGAGCAGTACTTC.

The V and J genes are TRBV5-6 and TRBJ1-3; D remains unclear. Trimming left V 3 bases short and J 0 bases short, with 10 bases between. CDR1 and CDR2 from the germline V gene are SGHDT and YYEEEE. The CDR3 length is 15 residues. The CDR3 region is CASSYAGISGNTIYF. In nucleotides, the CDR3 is TGTGCCAGCAGCTACGCGGGCATCTCTGGAAACACCATATATTTT.

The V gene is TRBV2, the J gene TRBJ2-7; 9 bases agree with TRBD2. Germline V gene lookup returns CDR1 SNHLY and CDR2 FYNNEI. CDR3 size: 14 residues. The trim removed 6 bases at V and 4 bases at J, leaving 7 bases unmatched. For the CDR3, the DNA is TGTGCCAGCAGCGAAAGCGGGGGGCGTTACGAGCAGTACTTC. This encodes CASSESGGRYEQYF.